Reported below is one T cell receptor beta chain. The antigen remains unidentified. The sample belongs to a study of T cell responses to AZD1222 COVID-19 vaccine. Study-wide results and caveats: None of the repertoires were sampled until the peak T cell response had passed. Baseline seropositives among AZD1222 recipients totaled only 6 or 7. The donor cohort was predominantly white British with a female majority, and clonal diversity may have been underestimated. There were vaccine-associated CD4 TCRs across spike, dominant at 160-218 and 743-854.

The table came from immunoSEQ multiplex PCR; TCRdb's copy has only in-frame clones and leaves some out. The sample records 93,000 or so clones, 90% being singletons. This receptor was taken from an adult in good health. Specimen: peripheral blood, collected on day 0 of AZD1222 vaccination.

CDR3: CASSWLGTDTQYF. As DNA, the CDR3 is TGTGCCAGCAGTTGGTTGGGCACAGATACGCAGTATTTT. V usage is TRBV12-3 or TRBV12-4 and J usage is TRBJ2-3; no definite D call. V was pared by 4 bases and J by 1 base, with 6 bases between. This CDR3 is 13 amino acids long.